Below, one T cell receptor beta chain is given with its context. What this receptor recognizes is not known. One base away there is no much larger clone; base qualities are not given. These data originate in a study of blood T cell repertoires in COVID-19 (dated by TCRdb to 2019 to 2021). General notes on the study: Samples covering the acute and convalescent phases of COVID-19 were provided by collaborators in the United States, Italy and Spain. Where HLA class I and class II types were available, the types were taken from metadata supplied by the sample provider, not from assay-based typing. Nearly every sample came with metadata listing a de-identified subject ID, COVID-19 status, age in years and sex. Subjects who had been exposed to COVID-19, were actively infected with it, or had recovered from it provided the deeply sampled blood TCRbeta repertoires that made up the dataset. A freely available public database, intended as a resource for researchers studying the immune response to SARS-CoV-2, is where the repertoires were released. Samples came from the ongoing ImmuneRACE study (first 160 participants) plus 1,254 subjects from 6 global collaborators. The material from the prospective study consisted of cDNA or gDNA derived from T cells, B-cell-depleted T cells, or PBMCs.

CDR1 and CDR2 are read off the germline V gene as MGHRA and YSYEKL. V and J are truncated by 8 bases and 6 bases respectively, leaving an intervening sequence of 23 bases. The CDR3 goes from the cysteine to the phenylalanine over 16 residues. Only the CDR3 DNA is retained, 48 bases long and in frame from the first base. Here is what the overall study found, with its caveats: Clinical and demographic metadata were provided uncurated, with the amount varying by source and participant.

The immunoSEQ Assay, a bias-controlled multiplex PCR, was used to amplify TCRbeta CDR3 regions from genomic DNA. Per the original workflow: Nucleated cell counts per sample were estimated from amplification of reference gene primers within the assay. Sequence reads were collapsed and filtered to measure the absolute abundance of every unique TCRbeta CDR3 rearrangement. For each sample, productive Simpson clonality was calculated as the square root of Simpson's diversity index across productive rearrangements. Drawn from immuneACCESS, this table holds only the in-frame rearrangements with V and J called that TCRdb kept. Clones are partly lost; checked studies trace under half to an unresolved V gene and leave the rest unexplained. Clone size and V and J calls were adopted from that table, with D and trimming inferred from the DNA. A total of some 77,000 clones appear in this sample, about 90% of them only once. The ten biggest clones cover around 4.5% of the sample.

Collaborating institutions collected whole blood in K2EDTA tubes following their own protocols. Collaborator samples were shipped for TCRbeta analysis as frozen whole blood, isolated PBMCs, or DNA extracted from either sample type. The sample was peripheral blood. This receptor was obtained from a woman older than 75 with active or convalescent COVID-19. The rearranged chain carries TRBV4-1 and TRBJ2-1; the D gene is possibly TRBD1, with 7 bases matching. The DNA sequence reads TGCGCCAGCTCCATTCGGGCGGAGGGGGCCCTCAATGAGCAGTTCTTC. Translation gives CASSIRAEGALNEQFF.